A selection of T cell receptor beta chains follows, all from one sample in a study of shared clonotypes between healthy human individuals. Libraries were prepared by immunoSEQ multiplex PCR; TCRdb keeps only in-frame clonotypes and omits some of them. The sample has around 1.6 million clones, approximately 98% seen once. What was sequenced was naive CD4+ T cells sorted from blood. Receptors originate from a man aged 30-40 years in good health. Both conserved end residues are part of each CDR3. The D gene is left open where the match is weak. A clone size is listed for some rows: how often the clone was seen (once, few, many), or a class if it is expanded.

CDR3 protein: CASSLDGLAGSYEQYF
CDR3 DNA: TGCGCCAGCAGCTTGGACGGACTAGCGGGCTCCTACGAGCAGTACTTC
clone size: once
D gene: TRBD2
V gene: TRBV5-1
J gene: TRBJ2-7

CDR3 protein: CASSPRLAGIYNEQFF
CDR3 DNA: TGTGCCAGCAGCCCACGACTAGCGGGGATCTACAATGAGCAGTTCTTC
clone size: .
D gene: TRBD2
V gene: TRBV7-2
J gene: TRBJ2-1

CDR3 protein: CASSLAGGVSYEQYF
CDR3 DNA: TGTGCCAGCAGTCTAGCGGGAGGTGTCTCCTACGAGCAGTACTTC
clone size: .
D gene: TRBD2
V gene: TRBV6-5
J gene: TRBJ2-7

CDR3 protein: CASSEMKGGTQYF
CDR3 DNA: TGTGCCAGCAGTGAAATGAAGGGGGGGACCCAGTACTTC
clone size: .
D gene: .
V gene: TRBV6-1
J gene: TRBJ2-5

CDR3 protein: CASSYWGRMNTEAFF
CDR3 DNA: TGTGCCAGCAGCTACTGGGGGAGGATGAACACTGAAGCTTTCTTT
clone size: .
D gene: .
V gene: TRBV6-5
J gene: TRBJ1-1

CDR3 protein: CASSDRGANTEAFF
CDR3 DNA: TGTGCCAGTAGTGACCGTGGCGCGAACACTGAAGCTTTCTTT
clone size: once
D gene: .
V gene: TRBV19
J gene: TRBJ1-1

CDR3 protein: CASSLVSTGELFF
CDR3 DNA: TGCGCCAGCAGCCTGGTTAGCACCGGGGAGCTGTTTTTT
clone size: once
D gene: .
V gene: TRBV4-1
J gene: TRBJ2-2

CDR3 protein: CSVAWGLNTEAFF
CDR3 DNA: TGCAGCGTTGCATGGGGTTTGAACACTGAAGCTTTCTTT
clone size: .
D gene: .
V gene: TRBV29-1
J gene: TRBJ1-1

CDR3 protein: CAWSPSFGGEAFF
CDR3 DNA: TGTGCCTGGAGCCCCTCCTTTGGAGGTGAAGCTTTCTTT
clone size: .
D gene: .
V gene: TRBV30
J gene: TRBJ1-1

CDR3 protein: CASSEQGAGYGYTF
CDR3 DNA: TGTGCCAGCAGTGAGCAGGGGGCTGGCTATGGCTACACCTTC
clone size: once
D gene: TRBD1
V gene: TRBV2
J gene: TRBJ1-2

CDR3 protein: CAISEKGQNEKLFF
CDR3 DNA: TGTGCCATCAGTGAGAAAGGACAGAATGAAAAACTGTTTTTT
clone size: .
D gene: .
V gene: TRBV10-3
J gene: TRBJ1-4

CDR3 protein: CASGPNYGYTF
CDR3 DNA: TGTGCCAGTGGGCCAAACTATGGCTACACCTTC
clone size: once
D gene: .
V gene: TRBV19
J gene: TRBJ1-2

CDR3 protein: CASSVGDGKYEQYF
CDR3 DNA: TGTGCCAGCAGCGTAGGCGACGGGAAGTACGAGCAGTACTTC
clone size: .
D gene: .
V gene: TRBV9
J gene: TRBJ2-7

CDR3 protein: CASSSGGTYPGANVLTF
CDR3 DNA: TGTGCCAGCAGTTCGGGGGGTACTTATCCTGGGGCCAACGTCCTGACTTTC
clone size: .
D gene: TRBD2
V gene: TRBV2
J gene: TRBJ2-6

CDR3 protein: CSGVGSSEAPDTQYF
CDR3 DNA: TGCAGCGGCGTGGGCAGTAGTGAGGCACCAGATACGCAGTATTTT
clone size: .
D gene: .
V gene: TRBV29-1
J gene: TRBJ2-3

CDR3 protein: CASSLRATQLSGANVLTF
CDR3 DNA: TGTGCCAGCTCACTTCGGGCCACCCAACTCTCTGGGGCCAACGTCCTGACTTTC
clone size: .
D gene: .
V gene: TRBV18
J gene: TRBJ2-6

CDR3 protein: CASSRGQGNEKLFF
CDR3 DNA: TGTGCCAGCTCACGCGGACAGGGTAATGAAAAACTGTTTTTT
clone size: .
D gene: TRBD1
V gene: TRBV18
J gene: TRBJ1-4

CDR3 protein: CAWSARGDTEAFF
CDR3 DNA: TGTGCCTGGAGTGCGAGGGGGGACACTGAAGCTTTCTTT
clone size: .
D gene: .
V gene: TRBV30
J gene: TRBJ1-1

CDR3 protein: CASSLLQGNEQFF
CDR3 DNA: TGTGCCAGCAGCTTATTGCAGGGTAATGAGCAGTTCTTC
clone size: .
D gene: .
V gene: TRBV7-9
J gene: TRBJ2-1

CDR3 protein: CASSQGDRGYGYTF
CDR3 DNA: TGCGCCAGCAGCCAAGGGGACAGGGGGTATGGCTACACCTTC
clone size: .
D gene: TRBD1
V gene: TRBV4-3
J gene: TRBJ1-2

CDR3 protein: CASRQGTGNIQYF
CDR3 DNA: TGCGCCAGCAGACAGGGAACGGGAAACATTCAGTACTTC
clone size: .
D gene: .
V gene: TRBV10-2
J gene: TRBJ2-4

CDR3 protein: CASSLESDTQYF
CDR3 DNA: TGCGCCAGCAGCTTGGAGTCCGATACGCAGTATTTT
clone size: .
D gene: .
V gene: TRBV5-1
J gene: TRBJ2-3

CDR3 protein: CASSLAINWTGGWSGTYNEQFF
CDR3 DNA: TGTGCCAGCAGCTTAGCGATAAACTGGACAGGGGGATGGAGCGGGACTTACAATGAGCAGTTCTTC
clone size: .
D gene: TRBD1
V gene: TRBV7-2
J gene: TRBJ2-1

CDR3 protein: CASSLVGDEQFF
CDR3 DNA: TGTGCCAGCAGCTTAGTAGGGGATGAGCAGTTCTTC
clone size: .
D gene: .
V gene: TRBV7-8
J gene: TRBJ2-1

CDR3 protein: CASRKRPGLAGRLGELFF
CDR3 DNA: TGTGCCAGCAGGAAACGACCCGGACTAGCGGGACGACTCGGGGAGCTGTTTTTT
clone size: .
D gene: TRBD2
V gene: TRBV11-3
J gene: TRBJ2-2

CDR3 protein: CASSLFSVDHVLDTQYF
CDR3 DNA: TGTGCCAGCAGTCTATTTAGCGTGGACCACGTTTTAGATACGCAGTATTTT
clone size: once
D gene: .
V gene: TRBV9
J gene: TRBJ2-3

CDR3 protein: CASSLAWDRAEQYF
CDR3 DNA: TGTGCCAGCAGTTTAGCGTGGGACAGGGCCGAGCAGTACTTC
clone size: .
D gene: TRBD1
V gene: TRBV28
J gene: TRBJ2-7

CDR3 protein: CAWSVRLFTGELFF
CDR3 DNA: TGTGCCTGGAGTGTACGTCTTTTCACCGGGGAGCTGTTTTTT
clone size: .
D gene: .
V gene: TRBV30
J gene: TRBJ2-2

CDR3 protein: CASSPTGVGNQPQHF
CDR3 DNA: TGTGCCAGCAGCCCGACAGGGGTGGGCAATCAGCCCCAGCATTTT
clone size: .
D gene: TRBD1
V gene: TRBV7-9
J gene: TRBJ1-5

CDR3 protein: CAIKTGSYNEQFF
CDR3 DNA: TGTGCCATCAAGACCGGCTCCTACAATGAGCAGTTCTTC
clone size: .
D gene: .
V gene: TRBV10-3
J gene: TRBJ2-1

CDR3 protein: CASSDFQRELFF
CDR3 DNA: TGTGCCAGCAGTGATTTTCAGCGGGAGCTGTTTTTT
clone size: .
D gene: .
V gene: TRBV2
J gene: TRBJ2-2

CDR3 protein: CASSHGRGQATNEKLFF
CDR3 DNA: TGCGCCAGCAGCCATGGTCGGGGACAAGCAACTAATGAAAAACTGTTTTTT
clone size: .
D gene: .
V gene: TRBV4-1
J gene: TRBJ1-4

CDR3 protein: CASSLSTYEQYF
CDR3 DNA: TGTGCCAGCAGCTTATCCACCTACGAGCAGTACTTC
clone size: .
D gene: .
V gene: TRBV7-8
J gene: TRBJ2-7

CDR3 protein: CATSRDRPVPYEQYF
CDR3 DNA: TGTGCCACCAGCAGAGATCGTCCGGTCCCCTACGAGCAGTACTTC
clone size: .
D gene: .
V gene: TRBV15
J gene: TRBJ2-7

CDR3 protein: CASSPPETGPPRGYTF
CDR3 DNA: TGTGCCAGCTCACCACCCGAAACAGGACCGCCACGGGGCTACACCTTC
clone size: once
D gene: .
V gene: TRBV18
J gene: TRBJ1-2

CDR3 protein: CASSVDWGLEDTGELFF
CDR3 DNA: TGTGCCAGCAGCGTAGATTGGGGACTAGAGGACACCGGGGAGCTGTTTTTT
clone size: .
D gene: TRBD2
V gene: TRBV9
J gene: TRBJ2-2

CDR3 protein: CASKESPSGEQFF
CDR3 DNA: TGTGCCAGCAAGGAGTCCCCGTCTGGTGAGCAGTTCTTC
clone size: .
D gene: .
V gene: TRBV5-4
J gene: TRBJ2-1

CDR3 protein: CAISERGTSGFSSYNEQFF
CDR3 DNA: TGTGCCATCAGTGAGAGGGGGACTAGCGGCTTCAGCTCCTACAATGAGCAGTTCTTC
clone size: .
D gene: TRBD2
V gene: TRBV10-3
J gene: TRBJ2-1

CDR3 protein: CASRGNPWGEQYF
CDR3 DNA: TGTGCCAGCAGGGGCAATCCCTGGGGGGAGCAGTACTTC
clone size: .
D gene: .
V gene: TRBV28
J gene: TRBJ2-7

CDR3 protein: CASSFALAGYNEQFF
CDR3 DNA: TGCGCCAGCAGCTTCGCCCTAGCGGGCTACAATGAGCAGTTCTTC
clone size: .
D gene: TRBD2
V gene: TRBV5-1
J gene: TRBJ2-1

CDR3 protein: CASSVREGSYNEQFF
CDR3 DNA: TGTGCCAGCAGCGTACGTGAGGGCTCCTACAATGAGCAGTTCTTC
clone size: once
D gene: .
V gene: TRBV9
J gene: TRBJ2-1

CDR3 protein: CASSPSMTRYGYTF
CDR3 DNA: TGTGCCAGCAGCCCCTCTATGACTCGCTATGGCTACACCTTC
clone size: .
D gene: .
V gene: TRBV7-2
J gene: TRBJ1-2

CDR3 protein: CASSQVVGQGGTGELFF
CDR3 DNA: TGCGCCAGCAGCCAAGTAGTCGGACAGGGTGGTACCGGGGAGCTGTTTTTT
clone size: .
D gene: TRBD1
V gene: TRBV4-3
J gene: TRBJ2-2

CDR3 protein: CASSTADYGYTF
CDR3 DNA: TGTGCCAGCAGCACCGCAGACTATGGCTACACCTTC
clone size: .
D gene: .
V gene: TRBV7-2
J gene: TRBJ1-2

CDR3 protein: CASSPTHRGLNEQFF
CDR3 DNA: TGTGCCAGCAGCCCTACTCACAGGGGCCTCAATGAGCAGTTCTTC
clone size: .
D gene: TRBD1
V gene: TRBV7-7
J gene: TRBJ2-1

CDR3 protein: CASSTIRQGPENTEAFF
CDR3 DNA: TGTGCCAGCTCAACCATCCGACAGGGGCCGGAGAACACTGAAGCTTTCTTT
clone size: .
D gene: TRBD1
V gene: TRBV18
J gene: TRBJ1-1

CDR3 protein: CSVAIAADTQYF
CDR3 DNA: TGCAGCGTTGCCATTGCTGCAGATACGCAGTATTTT
clone size: .
D gene: .
V gene: TRBV29-1
J gene: TRBJ2-3

CDR3 protein: CASSRIHRGGTGELFF
CDR3 DNA: TGTGCCAGTAGTAGAATACACAGGGGAGGGACCGGGGAGCTGTTTTTT
clone size: .
D gene: .
V gene: TRBV19
J gene: TRBJ2-2

CDR3 protein: CASGGLGPNEQFF
CDR3 DNA: TGTGCCAGTGGAGGTCTAGGGCCCAATGAGCAGTTCTTC
clone size: .
D gene: .
V gene: TRBV28
J gene: TRBJ2-1

CDR3 protein: CASSLTLSLAGVGNEQFF
CDR3 DNA: TGTGCCAGCAGCTTAACCCTATCACTAGCGGGAGTGGGCAATGAGCAGTTCTTC
clone size: .
D gene: TRBD2
V gene: TRBV11-2
J gene: TRBJ2-1

CDR3 protein: CASSFREGEQFF
CDR3 DNA: TGTGCCAGCAGCTTTAGAGAGGGCGAGCAGTTCTTC
clone size: .
D gene: .
V gene: TRBV7-3
J gene: TRBJ2-1

CDR3 protein: CASRGGTGGNQPQHF
CDR3 DNA: TGTGCCAGCAGGGGGGGCACAGGGGGCAATCAGCCCCAGCATTTT
clone size: .
D gene: TRBD1
V gene: TRBV2
J gene: TRBJ1-5

CDR3 protein: CASSYWTSSEVEDEQFF
CDR3 DNA: TGTGCCAGCAGCTATTGGACTAGCTCGGAGGTGGAAGATGAGCAGTTCTTC
clone size: .
D gene: TRBD2
V gene: TRBV4-2
J gene: TRBJ2-1

CDR3 protein: CASSDKIHSYGYTF
CDR3 DNA: TGCGCCAGCAGTGACAAGATACACAGCTATGGCTACACCTTC
clone size: .
D gene: .
V gene: TRBV10-2
J gene: TRBJ1-2

CDR3 protein: CASSNRQVPPQETQYF
CDR3 DNA: TGTGCCAGCAGTAACCGACAGGTACCCCCCCAAGAGACCCAGTACTTC
clone size: .
D gene: .
V gene: TRBV28
J gene: TRBJ2-5

CDR3 protein: CASSLVGTGGHEQYF
CDR3 DNA: TGTGCCAGCAGCTTAGTAGGGACAGGGGGACACGAGCAGTACTTC
clone size: .
D gene: TRBD1
V gene: TRBV7-2
J gene: TRBJ2-7

CDR3 protein: CASSPGVPGNTIYF
CDR3 DNA: TGCGCCAGCAGCCCAGGGGTGCCGGGAAACACCATATATTTT
clone size: once
D gene: .
V gene: TRBV5-1
J gene: TRBJ1-3